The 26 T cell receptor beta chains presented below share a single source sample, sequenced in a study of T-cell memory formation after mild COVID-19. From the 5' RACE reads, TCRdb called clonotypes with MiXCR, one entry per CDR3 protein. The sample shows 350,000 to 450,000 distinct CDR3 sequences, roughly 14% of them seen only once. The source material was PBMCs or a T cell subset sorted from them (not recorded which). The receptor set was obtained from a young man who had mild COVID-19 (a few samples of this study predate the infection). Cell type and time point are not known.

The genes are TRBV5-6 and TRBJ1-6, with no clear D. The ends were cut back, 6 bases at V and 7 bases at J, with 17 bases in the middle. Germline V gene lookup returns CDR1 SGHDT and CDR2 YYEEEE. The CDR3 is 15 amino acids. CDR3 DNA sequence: TGTGCCAGCACATTTGGTGGAGGAGTGAATTCACCCCTCCACTTT. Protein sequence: CASTFGGGVNSPLHF. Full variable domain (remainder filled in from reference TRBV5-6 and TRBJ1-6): DAGVTQSPTHLIKTRGQQVTLRCSPKSGHDTVSWYQQALGQGPQFIFQYYEEEERQRGNFPDRFSGHQFPNYSSELNVNALLLGDSALYLCASTFGGGVNSPLHFGNGTRLTVT.

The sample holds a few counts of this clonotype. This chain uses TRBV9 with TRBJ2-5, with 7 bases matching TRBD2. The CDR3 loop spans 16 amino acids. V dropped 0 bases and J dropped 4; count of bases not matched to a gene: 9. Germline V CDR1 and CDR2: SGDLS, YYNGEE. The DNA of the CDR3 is TGTGCCAGCAGCGTAGTATCAAGCGGGGTAGGAGAGACCCAGTACTTC. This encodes CASSVVSSGVGETQYF.

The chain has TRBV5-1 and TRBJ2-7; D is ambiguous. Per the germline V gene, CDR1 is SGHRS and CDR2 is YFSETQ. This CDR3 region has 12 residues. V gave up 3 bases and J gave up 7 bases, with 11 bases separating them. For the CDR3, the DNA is TGCGCCAGCAGCTATGGTACTGGAGAGCAGTACTTC. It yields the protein CASSYGTGEQYF.

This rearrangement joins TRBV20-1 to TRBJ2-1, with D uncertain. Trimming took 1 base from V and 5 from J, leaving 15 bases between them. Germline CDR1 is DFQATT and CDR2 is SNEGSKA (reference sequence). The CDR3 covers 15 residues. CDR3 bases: TGCAGTGCTAGAGTTCCCTGGTCGGGTAACAATGAGCAGTTCTTC. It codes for CSARVPWSGNNEQFF.

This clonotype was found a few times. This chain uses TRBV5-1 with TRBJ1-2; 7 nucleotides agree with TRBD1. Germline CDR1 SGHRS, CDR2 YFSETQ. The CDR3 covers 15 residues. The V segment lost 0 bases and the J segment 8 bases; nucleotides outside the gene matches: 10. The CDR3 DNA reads TGCGCCAGCAGCTTGGAGGCAGGGGGGACGGCCGGCTACACCTTC. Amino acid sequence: CASSLEAGGTAGYTF.

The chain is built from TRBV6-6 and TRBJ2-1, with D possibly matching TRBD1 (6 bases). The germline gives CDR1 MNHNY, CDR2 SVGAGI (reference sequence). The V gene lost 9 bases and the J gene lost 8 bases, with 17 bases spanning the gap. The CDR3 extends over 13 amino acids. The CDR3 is CASSVTGNHEQFF. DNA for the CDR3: TGTGCCAGTTCCGTTACAGGGAACCATGAGCAGTTCTTC.

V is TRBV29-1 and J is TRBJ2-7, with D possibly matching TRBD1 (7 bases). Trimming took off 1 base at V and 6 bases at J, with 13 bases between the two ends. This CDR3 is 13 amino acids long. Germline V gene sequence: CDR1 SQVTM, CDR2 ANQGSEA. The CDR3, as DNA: TGCAGCGTTGAAGGCAGGGGGGTTTCCGAGCAGTACTTC. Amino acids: CSVEGRGVSEQYF.

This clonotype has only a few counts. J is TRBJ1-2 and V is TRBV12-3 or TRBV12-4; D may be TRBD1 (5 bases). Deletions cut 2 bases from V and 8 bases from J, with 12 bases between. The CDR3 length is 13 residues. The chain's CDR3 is CASSLRDRGGYTF. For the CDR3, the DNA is TGTGCCAGCAGTTTAAGGGACCGGGGAGGCTACACCTTC.

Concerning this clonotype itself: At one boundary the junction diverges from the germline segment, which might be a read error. The CDR3 protein is CASRNPYRKGKSIQYF. CDR3 in DNA: TGTGCCAGCAGGAACCCTTACCGGAAAGGAAAAAGCATTCAGTACTTC. V is TRBV11-2 and J is TRBJ2-4, with unresolved D. CDR1 and CDR2 (germline): SGHAT, FQNNGV. This CDR3 region has 16 residues.

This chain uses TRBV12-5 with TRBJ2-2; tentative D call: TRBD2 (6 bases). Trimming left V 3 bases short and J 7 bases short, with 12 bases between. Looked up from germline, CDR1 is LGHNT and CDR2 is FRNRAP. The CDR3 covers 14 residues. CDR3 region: CASGLRGKRGELFF. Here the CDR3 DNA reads TGTGCTAGTGGTTTACGCGGGAAACGCGGGGAGCTGTTTTTT. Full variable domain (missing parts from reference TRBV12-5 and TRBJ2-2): DARVTQTPRHKVTEMGQEVTMRCQPILGHNTVFWYRQTMMQGLELLAYFRNRAPLDDSGMPKDRFSAEMPDATLATLKIQPSEPRDSAVYFCASGLRGKRGELFFGEGSRLTVL.

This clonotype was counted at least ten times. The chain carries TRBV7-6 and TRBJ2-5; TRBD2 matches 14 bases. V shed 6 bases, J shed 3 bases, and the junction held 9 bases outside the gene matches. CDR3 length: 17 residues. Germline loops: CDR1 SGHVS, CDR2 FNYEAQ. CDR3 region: CASSPGLAGDSEETQYF. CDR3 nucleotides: TGTGCCAGCAGTCCGGGACTAGCGGGAGATTCAGAAGAGACCCAGTACTTC. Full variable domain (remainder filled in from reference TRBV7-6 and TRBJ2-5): GAGVSQSPRYKVTKRGQDVALRCDPISGHVSLYWYRQALGQGPEFLTYFNYEAQQDKSGLPNDRFSAERPEGSISTLTIQRTEQRDSAMYRCASSPGLAGDSEETQYFGPGTRLLVL.

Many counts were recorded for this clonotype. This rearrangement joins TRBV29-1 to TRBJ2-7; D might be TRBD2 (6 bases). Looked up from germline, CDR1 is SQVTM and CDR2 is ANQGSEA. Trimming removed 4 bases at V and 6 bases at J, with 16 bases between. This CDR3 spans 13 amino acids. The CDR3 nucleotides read TGCAGCGTTGCAGGGACGGGAGCGGCCGAGCAGTACTTC. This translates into CSVAGTGAAEQYF.

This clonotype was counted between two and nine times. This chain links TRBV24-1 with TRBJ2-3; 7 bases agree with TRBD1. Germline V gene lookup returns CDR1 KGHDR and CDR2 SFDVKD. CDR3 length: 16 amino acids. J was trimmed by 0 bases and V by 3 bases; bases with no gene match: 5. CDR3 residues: CATSDQGTASTDTQYF. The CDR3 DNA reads TGTGCCACCAGTGATCAAGGGACAGCTAGCACAGATACGCAGTATTTT.

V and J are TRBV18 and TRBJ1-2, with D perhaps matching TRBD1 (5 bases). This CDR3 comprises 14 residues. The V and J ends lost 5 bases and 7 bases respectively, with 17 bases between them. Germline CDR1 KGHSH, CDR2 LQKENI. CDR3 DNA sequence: TGTGCCAGCTCAGAATCTCAGGGAAACGGTGGCTACACCTTC. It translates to CASSESQGNGGYTF.

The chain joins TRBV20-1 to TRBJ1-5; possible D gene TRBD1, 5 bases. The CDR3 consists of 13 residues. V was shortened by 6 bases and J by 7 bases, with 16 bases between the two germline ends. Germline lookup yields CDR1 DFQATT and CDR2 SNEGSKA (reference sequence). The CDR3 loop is CSALRGDYQPQHF. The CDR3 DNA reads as TGCAGTGCCCTCCGAGGGGACTACCAGCCCCAGCATTTT.

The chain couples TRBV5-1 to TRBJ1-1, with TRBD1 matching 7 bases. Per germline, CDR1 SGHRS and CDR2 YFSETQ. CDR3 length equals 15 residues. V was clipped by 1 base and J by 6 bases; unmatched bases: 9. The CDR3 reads CASSLTAGGNAEAFF. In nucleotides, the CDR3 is TGCGCCAGCAGCTTGACGGCAGGGGGAAACGCTGAAGCTTTCTTT.

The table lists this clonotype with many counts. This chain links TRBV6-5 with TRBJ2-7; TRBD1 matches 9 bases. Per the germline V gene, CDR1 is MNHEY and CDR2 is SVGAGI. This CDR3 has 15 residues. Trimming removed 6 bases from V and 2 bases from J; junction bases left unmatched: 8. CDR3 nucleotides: TGTGCCAGCAGAACCGGGACAGGGAGTCCCTACGAGCAGTACTTC. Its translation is CASRTGTGSPYEQYF.

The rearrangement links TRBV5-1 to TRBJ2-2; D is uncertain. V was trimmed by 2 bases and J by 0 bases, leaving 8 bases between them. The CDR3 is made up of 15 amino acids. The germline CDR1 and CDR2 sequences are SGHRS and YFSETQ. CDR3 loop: CASSLTGPNTGELFF. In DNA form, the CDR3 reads TGCGCCAGCAGCTTAACGGGCCCGAACACCGGGGAGCTGTTTTTT.

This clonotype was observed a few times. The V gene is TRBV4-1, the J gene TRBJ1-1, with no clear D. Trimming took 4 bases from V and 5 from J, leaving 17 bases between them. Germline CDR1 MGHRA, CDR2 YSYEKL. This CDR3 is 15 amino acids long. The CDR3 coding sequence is TGCGCCAGCAGCCTTCCCCGGGTATTGGGTACTGAAGCTTTCTTT. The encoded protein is CASSLPRVLGTEAFF.

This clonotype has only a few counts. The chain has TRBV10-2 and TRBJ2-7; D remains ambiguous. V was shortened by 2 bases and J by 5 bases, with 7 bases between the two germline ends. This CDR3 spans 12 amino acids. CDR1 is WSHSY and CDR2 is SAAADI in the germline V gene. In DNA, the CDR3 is TGCGCCAGCAGTGAGGAGGCCCACGAGCAGTACTTC. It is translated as CASSEEAHEQYF.

CDR3 amino acids: CASSYAGGPKETQYF. In DNA, the CDR3 is TGTGCCAGCAGTTACGCCGGGGGGCCTAAAGAGACCCAGTACTTC. The chain links TRBV6-5 to TRBJ2-5; perhaps TRBD2 as D (7 bases). Germline values: CDR1 MNHEY, CDR2 SVGAGI. The CDR3 is 15 amino acids. Between the trimmed V and J ends, which lost 2 bases and 3 bases, there was a span of 13 bases.

The CDR3, as DNA: TGCGCCAGCAGCCAAGGTGGAAACACCATATATTTT. This gives the protein CASSQGGNTIYF. The chain combines TRBV4-1 with TRBJ1-3; no definite D call. V was cut by 1 base and J by 3 bases, with 1 base left in between. Germline V lookup: CDR1 MGHRA, CDR2 YSYEKL. This CDR3 has 12 amino acids.

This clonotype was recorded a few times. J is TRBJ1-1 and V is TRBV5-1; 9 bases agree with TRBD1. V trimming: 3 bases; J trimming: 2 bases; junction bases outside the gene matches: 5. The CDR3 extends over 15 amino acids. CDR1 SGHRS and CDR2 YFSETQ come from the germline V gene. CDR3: CASSSYRGPNTEAFF. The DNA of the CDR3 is TGCGCCAGCAGCTCGTACAGGGGGCCCAACACTGAAGCTTTCTTT. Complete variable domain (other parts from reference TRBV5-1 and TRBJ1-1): KAGVTQTPRYLIKTRGQQVTLSCSPISGHRSVSWYQQTPGQGLQFLFEYFSETQRNKGNFPGRFSGRQFSNSRSEMNVSTLELGDSALYLCASSSYRGPNTEAFFGQGTRLTVV.

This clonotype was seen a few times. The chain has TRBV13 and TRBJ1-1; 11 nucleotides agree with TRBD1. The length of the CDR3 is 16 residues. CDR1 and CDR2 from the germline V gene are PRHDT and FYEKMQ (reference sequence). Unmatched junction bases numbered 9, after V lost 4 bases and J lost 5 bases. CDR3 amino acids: CASSSTDRGRGTEAFF. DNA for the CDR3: TGTGCCAGCAGCTCAACGGACAGGGGGCGGGGAACTGAAGCTTTCTTT.

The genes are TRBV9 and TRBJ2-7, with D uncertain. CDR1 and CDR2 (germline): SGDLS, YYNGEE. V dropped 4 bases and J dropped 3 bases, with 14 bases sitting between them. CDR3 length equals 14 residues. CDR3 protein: CASSFRCVGYEQYF. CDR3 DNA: TGTGCCAGCAGCTTTAGATGTGTTGGCTACGAGCAGTACTTC.

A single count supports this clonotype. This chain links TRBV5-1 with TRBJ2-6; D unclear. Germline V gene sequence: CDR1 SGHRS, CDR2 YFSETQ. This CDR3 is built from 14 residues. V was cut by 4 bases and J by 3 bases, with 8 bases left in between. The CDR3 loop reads CASSTEGGANVLTF. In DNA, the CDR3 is TGCGCCAGCAGCACGGAAGGTGGGGCCAACGTCCTGACTTTC.